This T cell receptor beta chain came from a study of blood T cell repertoires in COVID-19. The wider study: The United States, Italy and Spain supplied acute and convalescent COVID-19 samples. PBMCs, B-cell-depleted T cells, or T cells were the source of the cDNA or gDNA that made up the material.

As processed by the authors: Estimation of nucleated cell counts relied on the amplification of reference gene primers. Some clones are missing from TCRdb's copy, which holds only in-frame ones; the method was immunoSEQ multiplex PCR. The V and J calls and clone size are taken from that table; D and trimming were inferred from the DNA. This sample has about 280,000 clones, with about four fifths found just once. Germline CDR1 and CDR2: SGHDN and FVKESK. Deletions cut 7 bases from V and 0 bases from J, with 15 bases between. The CDR3 has 15 amino acids. The receptor was isolated from a woman in her forties or fifties who had recovered from COVID-19. The chain joins TRBV14 to TRBJ1-1; unclear D gene. The sequenced sample consisted of peripheral blood. The CDR3 region has the DNA TGTGCCAGCACCGCCACATGGACTCTGAACACTGAAGCTTTCTTT. Protein sequence: CASTATWTLNTEAFF. The full variable domain, its missing parts supplied by reference TRBV14 and TRBJ1-1, is EAGVTQFPSHSVIEKGQTVTLRCDPISGHDNLYWYRRVMGKEIKFLLHFVKESKQDESGMPNNRFLAERTGGTYSTLKVQPAELEDSGVYFCASTATWTLNTEAFFGQGTRLTVV.